This TCR beta chain was profiled in a study of blood T cell repertoires in COVID-19. Background on the study: The analysed material was cDNA or gDNA that came from T cells, B-cell-depleted T cells, or PBMCs.

CDR3 size: 15 residues. Germline loops: CDR1 MNHEY, CDR2 SVGAGI. Trimming cost V 2 bases and J 2 bases, with 12 bases left between them. As handled by the study authors: The assay estimated nucleated cells by amplifying reference gene primers. Only in-frame clones appear in the TCRdb table, and some are missing; sequencing was by immunoSEQ multiplex PCR. The V and J calls and clone size are taken from that table; D and trimming were inferred from the DNA. The sample includes over 150,000 clones, approximately 91% of them seen just once. The clonotype comes from a man aged 18 to 30 with COVID-19, enrolled during active disease. Sequencing was carried out using peripheral blood. V gene TRBV6-5 combines with J gene TRBJ1-2; weak D call: TRBD1 (5 bases). For the CDR3, the DNA is TGTGCCAGCAGTTACGGTGGGGGGGTGAACTATGGCTACACCTTC. Translation gives CASSYGGGVNYGYTF.